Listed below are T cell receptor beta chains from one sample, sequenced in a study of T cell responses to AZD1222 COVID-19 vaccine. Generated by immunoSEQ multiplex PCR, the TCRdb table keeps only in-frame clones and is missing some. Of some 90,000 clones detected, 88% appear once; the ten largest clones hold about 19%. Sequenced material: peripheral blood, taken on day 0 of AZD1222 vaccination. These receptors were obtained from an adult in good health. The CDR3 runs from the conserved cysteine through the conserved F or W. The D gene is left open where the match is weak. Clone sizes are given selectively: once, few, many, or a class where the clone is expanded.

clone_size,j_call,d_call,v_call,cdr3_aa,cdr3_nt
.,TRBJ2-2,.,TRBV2,CASRSGTANTGELFF,TGTGCCAGCAGATCCGGGACGGCGAACACCGGGGAGCTGTTTTTT
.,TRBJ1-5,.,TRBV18,CASSPTSIQPQHF,TGTGCCAGCTCACCGACTTCTATCCAGCCCCAGCATTTT
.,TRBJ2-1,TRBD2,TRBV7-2,CASSLGGLAGEQFF,TGTGCCAGCAGCTTAGGGGGACTAGCGGGGGAGCAGTTCTTC
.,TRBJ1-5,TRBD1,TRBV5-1,CASSLGQGGQPQHF,TGCGCCAGCAGCTTGGGACAGGGGGGGCAGCCCCAGCATTTT
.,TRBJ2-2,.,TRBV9,CASSVGGYTGELFF,TGTGCCAGCAGCGTAGGAGGATACACCGGGGAGCTGTTTTTT
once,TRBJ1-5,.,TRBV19,CASSIILLWNSNQPQHF,TGTGCCAGTAGTATTATCCTTCTCTGGAATAGCAATCAGCCCCAGCATTTT
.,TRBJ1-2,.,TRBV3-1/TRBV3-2,CASSQDVAGTGDGYTF,TGTGCCAGCAGCCAAGACGTGGCCGGAACCGGGGATGGCTACACCTTC
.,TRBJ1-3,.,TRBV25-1,CASRSGGSGNTIYF,TGTGCCAGCAGGTCTGGCGGCTCTGGAAACACCATATATTTT
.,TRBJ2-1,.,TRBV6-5,CASRDRLYNEQFF,TGTGCCAGCAGGGACCGACTATACAATGAGCAGTTCTTC
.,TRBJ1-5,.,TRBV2,CASNGRGNQPQHF,TGTGCCAGCAATGGGAGGGGCAATCAGCCCCAGCATTTT
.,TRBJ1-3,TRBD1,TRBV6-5,CASRPQGASGNTIYF,TGTGCCAGCAGACCTCAGGGGGCCTCTGGAAACACCATATATTTT
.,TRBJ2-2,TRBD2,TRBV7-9,CASTGLAGNTGELFF,TGTGCCAGTACGGGACTAGCGGGGAACACCGGGGAGCTGTTTTTT
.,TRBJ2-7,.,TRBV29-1,CSVEQNYEQYF,TGCAGCGTTGAACAGAACTACGAGCAGTACTTC
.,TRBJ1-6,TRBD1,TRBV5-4,CASSVSTGTGYSPLHF,TGTGCCAGCAGCGTCTCTACCGGGACAGGTTATTCACCCCTCCACTTT
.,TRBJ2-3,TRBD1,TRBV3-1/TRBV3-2,CASSLSGQGRYTQYF,TGTGCCAGCAGCCTCTCGGGACAGGGGAGGTATACGCAGTATTTT
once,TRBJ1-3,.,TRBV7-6,CASSLEGSGNTIYF,TGTGCCAGCAGCTTAGAAGGGTCAGGAAACACCATATATTTT
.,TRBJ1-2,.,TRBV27,CASSLSGLYGYTF,TGTGCCAGCAGTTTATCAGGGCTCTATGGCTACACCTTC
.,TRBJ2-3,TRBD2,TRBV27,CASSRTSGTYTDTQYF,TGTGCCAGCAGTCGGACTAGCGGAACCTACACAGATACGCAGTATTTT
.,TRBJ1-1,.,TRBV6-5,CASSYSNVNTEAFF,TGTGCCAGCAGTTACTCAAATGTAAACACTGAAGCTTTCTTT
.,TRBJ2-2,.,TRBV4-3,CASSQDCRVFF,TGCGCCAGCAGCCAAGATTGTCGGGTGTTTTTT
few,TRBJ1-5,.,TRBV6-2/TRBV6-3,CASSYSPHEDQPQHF,TGTGCCAGCAGTTATTCGCCCCACGAGGACCAGCCCCAGCATTTT
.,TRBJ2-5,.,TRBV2,CASSEAGIKETQYF,TGTGCCAGCAGTGAAGCGGGAATTAAAGAGACCCAGTACTTC
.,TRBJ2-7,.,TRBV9,CAIRGFTVPYEQYF,TGTGCCATCCGGGGCTTTACTGTGCCCTACGAGCAGTACTTC
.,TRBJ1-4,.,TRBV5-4,CASSLRGGNEKLFF,TGTGCCAGCAGCTTGAGGGGGGGTAATGAAAAACTGTTTTTT
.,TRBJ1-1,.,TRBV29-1,CSVEGRVNTEAFF,TGCAGCGTTGAAGGCAGAGTGAACACTGAAGCTTTCTTT
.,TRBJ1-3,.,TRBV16,CASSSDTPYSGNTIYF,TGTGCCAGCAGCTCAGACACGCCTTACTCTGGAAACACCATATATTTT
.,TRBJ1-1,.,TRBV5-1,CASSPIGGGNTEAFF,TGCGCCAGCAGCCCTATCGGAGGAGGGAACACTGAAGCTTTCTTT
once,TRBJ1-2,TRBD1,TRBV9,CASNAAYRGANYGYTF,TGTGCCAGCAACGCCGCGTACAGGGGGGCTAACTATGGCTACACCTTC
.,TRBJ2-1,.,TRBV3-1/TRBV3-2,CASSQADEQFF,TGTGCCAGCAGCCAAGCCGATGAGCAGTTCTTC